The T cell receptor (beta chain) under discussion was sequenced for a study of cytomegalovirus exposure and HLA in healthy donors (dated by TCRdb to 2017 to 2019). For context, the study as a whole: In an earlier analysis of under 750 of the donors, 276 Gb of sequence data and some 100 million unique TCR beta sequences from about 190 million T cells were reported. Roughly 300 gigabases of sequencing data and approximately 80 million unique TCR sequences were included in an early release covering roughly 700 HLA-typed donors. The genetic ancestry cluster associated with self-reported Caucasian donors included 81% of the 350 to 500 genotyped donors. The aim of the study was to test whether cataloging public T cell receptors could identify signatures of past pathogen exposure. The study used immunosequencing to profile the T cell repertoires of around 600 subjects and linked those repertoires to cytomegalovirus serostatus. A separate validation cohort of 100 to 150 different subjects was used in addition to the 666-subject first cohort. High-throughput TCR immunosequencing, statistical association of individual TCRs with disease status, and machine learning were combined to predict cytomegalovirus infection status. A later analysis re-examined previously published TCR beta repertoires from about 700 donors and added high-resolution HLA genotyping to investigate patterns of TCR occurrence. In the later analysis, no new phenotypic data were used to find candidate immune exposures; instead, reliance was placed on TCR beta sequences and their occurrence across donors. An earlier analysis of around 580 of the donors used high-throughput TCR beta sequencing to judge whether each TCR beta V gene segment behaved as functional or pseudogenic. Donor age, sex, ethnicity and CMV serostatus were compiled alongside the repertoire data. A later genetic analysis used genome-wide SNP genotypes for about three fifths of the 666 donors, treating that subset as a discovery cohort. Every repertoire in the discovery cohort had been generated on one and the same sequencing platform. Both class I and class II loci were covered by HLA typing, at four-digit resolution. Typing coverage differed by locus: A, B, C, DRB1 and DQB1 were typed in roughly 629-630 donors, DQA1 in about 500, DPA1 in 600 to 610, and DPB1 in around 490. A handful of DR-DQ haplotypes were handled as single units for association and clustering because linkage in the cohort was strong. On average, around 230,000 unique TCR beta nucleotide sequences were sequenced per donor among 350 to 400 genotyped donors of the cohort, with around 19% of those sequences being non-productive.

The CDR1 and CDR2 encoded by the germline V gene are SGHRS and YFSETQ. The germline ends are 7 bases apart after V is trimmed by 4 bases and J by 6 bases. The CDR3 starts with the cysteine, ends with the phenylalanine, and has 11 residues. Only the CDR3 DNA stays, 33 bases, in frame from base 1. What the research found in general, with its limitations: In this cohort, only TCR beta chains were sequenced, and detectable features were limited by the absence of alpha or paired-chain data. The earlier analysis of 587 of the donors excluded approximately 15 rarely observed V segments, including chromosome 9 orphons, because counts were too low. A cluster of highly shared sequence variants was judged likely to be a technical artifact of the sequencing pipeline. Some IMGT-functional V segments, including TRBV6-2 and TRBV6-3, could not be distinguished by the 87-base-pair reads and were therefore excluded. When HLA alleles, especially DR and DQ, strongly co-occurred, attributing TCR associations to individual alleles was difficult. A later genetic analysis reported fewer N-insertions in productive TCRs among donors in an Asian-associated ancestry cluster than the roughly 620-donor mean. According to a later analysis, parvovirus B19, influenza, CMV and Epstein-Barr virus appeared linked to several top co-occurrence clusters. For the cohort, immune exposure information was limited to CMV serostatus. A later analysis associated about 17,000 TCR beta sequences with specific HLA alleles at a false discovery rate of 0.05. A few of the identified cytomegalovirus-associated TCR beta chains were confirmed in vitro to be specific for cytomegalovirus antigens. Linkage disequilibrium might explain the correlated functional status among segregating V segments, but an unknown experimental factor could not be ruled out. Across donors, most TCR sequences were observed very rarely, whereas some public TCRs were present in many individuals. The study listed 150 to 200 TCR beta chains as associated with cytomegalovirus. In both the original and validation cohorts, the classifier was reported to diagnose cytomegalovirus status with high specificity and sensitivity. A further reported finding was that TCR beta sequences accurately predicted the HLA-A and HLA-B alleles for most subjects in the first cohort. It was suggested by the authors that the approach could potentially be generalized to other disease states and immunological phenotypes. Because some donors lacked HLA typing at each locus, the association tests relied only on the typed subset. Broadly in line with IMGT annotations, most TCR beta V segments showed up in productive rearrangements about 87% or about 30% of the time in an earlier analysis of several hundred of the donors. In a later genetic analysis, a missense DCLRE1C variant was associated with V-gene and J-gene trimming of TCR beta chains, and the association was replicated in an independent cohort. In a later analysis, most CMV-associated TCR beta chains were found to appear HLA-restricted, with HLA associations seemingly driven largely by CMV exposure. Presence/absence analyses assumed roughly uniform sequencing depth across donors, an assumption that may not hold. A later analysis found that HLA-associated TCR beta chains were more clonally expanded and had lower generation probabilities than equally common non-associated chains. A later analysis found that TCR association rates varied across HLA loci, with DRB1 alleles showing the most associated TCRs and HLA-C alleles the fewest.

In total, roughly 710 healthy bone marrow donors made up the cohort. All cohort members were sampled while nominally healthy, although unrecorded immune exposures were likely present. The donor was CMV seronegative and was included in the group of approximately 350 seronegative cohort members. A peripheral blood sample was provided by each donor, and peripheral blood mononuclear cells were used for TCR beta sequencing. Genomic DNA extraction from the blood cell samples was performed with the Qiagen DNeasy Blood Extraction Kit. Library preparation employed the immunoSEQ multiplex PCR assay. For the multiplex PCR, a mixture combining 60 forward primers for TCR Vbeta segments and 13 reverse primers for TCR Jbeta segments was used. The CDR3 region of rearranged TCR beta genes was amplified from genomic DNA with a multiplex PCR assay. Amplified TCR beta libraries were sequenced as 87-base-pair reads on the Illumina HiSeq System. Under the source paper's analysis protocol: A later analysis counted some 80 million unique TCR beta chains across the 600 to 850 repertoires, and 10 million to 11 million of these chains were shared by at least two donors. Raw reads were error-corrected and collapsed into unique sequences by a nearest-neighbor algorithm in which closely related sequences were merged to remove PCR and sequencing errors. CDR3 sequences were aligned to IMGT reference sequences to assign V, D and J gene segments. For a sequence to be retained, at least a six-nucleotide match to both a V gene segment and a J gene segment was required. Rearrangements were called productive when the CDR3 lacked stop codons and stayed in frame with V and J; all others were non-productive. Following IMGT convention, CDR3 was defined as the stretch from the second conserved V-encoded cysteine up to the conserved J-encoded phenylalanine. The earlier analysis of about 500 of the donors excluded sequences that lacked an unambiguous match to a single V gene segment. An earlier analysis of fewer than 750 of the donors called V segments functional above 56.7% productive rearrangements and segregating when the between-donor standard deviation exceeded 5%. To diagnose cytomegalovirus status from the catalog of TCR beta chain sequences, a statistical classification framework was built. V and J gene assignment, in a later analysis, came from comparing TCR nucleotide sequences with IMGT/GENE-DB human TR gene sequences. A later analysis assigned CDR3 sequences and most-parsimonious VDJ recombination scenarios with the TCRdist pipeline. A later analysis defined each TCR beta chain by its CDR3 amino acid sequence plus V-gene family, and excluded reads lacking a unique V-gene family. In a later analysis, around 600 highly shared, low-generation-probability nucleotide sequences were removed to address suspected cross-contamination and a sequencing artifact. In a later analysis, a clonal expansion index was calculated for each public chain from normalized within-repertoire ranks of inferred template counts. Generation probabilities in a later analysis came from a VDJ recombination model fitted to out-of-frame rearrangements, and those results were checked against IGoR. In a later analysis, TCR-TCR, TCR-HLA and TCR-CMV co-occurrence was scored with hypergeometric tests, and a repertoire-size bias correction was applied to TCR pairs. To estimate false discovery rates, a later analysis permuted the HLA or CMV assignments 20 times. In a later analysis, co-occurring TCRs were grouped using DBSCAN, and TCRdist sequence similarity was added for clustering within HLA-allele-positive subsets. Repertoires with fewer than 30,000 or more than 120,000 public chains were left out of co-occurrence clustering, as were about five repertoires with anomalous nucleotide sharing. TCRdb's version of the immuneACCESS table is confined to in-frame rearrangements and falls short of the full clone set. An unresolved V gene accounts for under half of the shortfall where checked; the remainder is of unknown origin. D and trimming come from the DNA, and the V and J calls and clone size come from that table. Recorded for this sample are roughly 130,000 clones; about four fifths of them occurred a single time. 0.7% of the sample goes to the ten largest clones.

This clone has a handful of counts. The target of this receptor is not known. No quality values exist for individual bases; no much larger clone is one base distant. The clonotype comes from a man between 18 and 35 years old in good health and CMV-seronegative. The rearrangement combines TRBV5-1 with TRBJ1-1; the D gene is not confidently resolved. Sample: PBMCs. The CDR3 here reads CASSGSAEAFF. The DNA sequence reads TGCGCCAGCAGCGGGAGCGCTGAAGCTTTCTTT. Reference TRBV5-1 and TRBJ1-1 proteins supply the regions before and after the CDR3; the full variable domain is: KAGVTQTPRYLIKTRGQQVTLSCSPISGHRSVSWYQQTPGQGLQFLFEYFSETQRNKGNFPGRFSGRQFSNSRSEMNVSTLELGDSALYLCASSGSAEAFFGQGTRLTVV.